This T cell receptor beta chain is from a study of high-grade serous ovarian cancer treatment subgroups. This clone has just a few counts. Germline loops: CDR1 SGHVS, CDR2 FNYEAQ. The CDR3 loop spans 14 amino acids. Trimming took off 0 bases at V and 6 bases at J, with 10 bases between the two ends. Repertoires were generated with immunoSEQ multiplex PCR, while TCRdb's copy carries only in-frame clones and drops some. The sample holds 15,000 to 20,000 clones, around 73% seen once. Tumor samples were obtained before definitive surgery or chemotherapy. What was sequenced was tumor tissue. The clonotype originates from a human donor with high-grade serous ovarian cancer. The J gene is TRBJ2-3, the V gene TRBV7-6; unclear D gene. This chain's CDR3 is CASSLAVGTDTQYF. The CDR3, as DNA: TGTGCCAGCAGCTTAGCGGTTGGAACCGATACGCAGTATTTT. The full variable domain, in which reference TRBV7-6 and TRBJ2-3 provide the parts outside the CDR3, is GAGVSQSPRYKVTKRGQDVALRCDPISGHVSLYWYRQALGQGPEFLTYFNYEAQQDKSGLPNDRFSAERPEGSISTLTIQRTEQRDSAMYRCASSLAVGTDTQYFGPGTRLTVL.